This section outlines one T cell receptor beta chain sequence together with its context. Its antigen is not identified. Each CDR3 protein is one row after TCRdb ran MiXCR on the 5' RACE reads. The data show some 670,000 distinct CDR3 sequences, around an eighth seen once. The sample is drawn from a study of T cells after yellow fever vaccination. As for the study in general: Libraries from low-cell-number fractions were prepared with the SMART-Seq v4 Ultra Low Input RNA kit.

The V gene lost 1 base and the J gene lost 8 bases, with 9 bases spanning the gap. CDR1 is SGHTA and CDR2 is FQGNSA in the germline V gene. The CDR3 has 12 residues. The study, taken as a whole, reports: A secondary response was less intense yet reached its peak sooner, at day 5 versus 15. Clonotypes shared by both compartments, CD4 and CD8, made up a small share. Researchers cautioned that FACS-sorted repertoires could harbor abundant clonotypes contaminating from the bulk population.

This receptor was identified in a man aged 25-40 years who received the YFV17D yellow fever vaccine. Here the sequenced sample was PBMCs, taken on the day of the yellow fever booster vaccination. This chain joins TRBV7-2 and TRBJ2-7; D tentatively reads TRBD1 or TRBD2 (5 bases each). Here the CDR3 DNA reads TGTGCCAGCAGCTTAGGTGGGACGAAGCAGTACTTC. Translating it yields CASSLGGTKQYF. The full variable domain, rest sourced from reference TRBV7-2 and TRBJ2-7, is GAGVSQSPSNKVTEKGKDVELRCDPISGHTALYWYRQSLGQGLEFLIYFQGNSAPDKSGLPSDRFSAERTGGSVSTLTIQRTQQEDSAVYLCASSLGGTKQYFGPGTRLTVT.